One sample yielded the 22 T cell receptor beta chains listed below, sequenced in a study of T cell responses to AZD1222 COVID-19 vaccine. The repertoire was sequenced with immunoSEQ multiplex PCR; TCRdb's copy has only in-frame clones and lacks some. The sample has roughly 130,000 clones; over 75% are singletons. The sequenced sample was peripheral blood, obtained on day 0 of MenACWY control vaccination. Source of these receptors: an adult in good health.

This clone has a single count. The rearrangement joins TRBV5-5 to TRBJ1-2; 9 nucleotides match TRBD1. The length of the CDR3 is 15 residues. Trimming removed 4 bases from V and 6 bases from J; junction bases left unmatched: 10. From germline, CDR1 is SGHKS and CDR2 YYEKEE (reference sequence). CDR3 region: CASSKPGQGRNGYTF. Here the CDR3 DNA reads TGTGCCAGCAGCAAGCCGGGACAGGGTAGGAATGGCTACACCTTC.

This chain joins TRBV7-9 and TRBJ2-1; tentative D call: TRBD1 (8 bases). Germline V gene sequence: CDR1 SEHNR, CDR2 FQNEAQ (reference sequence). The CDR3 totals 17 residues. V was trimmed by 8 bases and J by 7 bases, leaving 27 bases between them. This chain's CDR3 is CASEDRARGRKSNEQFF. In DNA form, the CDR3 reads TGTGCCAGCGAGGACAGGGCTCGCGGGAGAAAGTCTAATGAGCAGTTCTTC.

The chain links TRBV5-1 to TRBJ2-3; TRBD2 matches at 12 bases. Germline V CDR1 and CDR2: SGHRS, YFSETQ. This CDR3 contains 16 residues. The V and J ends lost 1 base and 5 bases, in that order; junction bases with no gene match: 5. The CDR3 DNA sequence: TGCGCCAGCAGCTTGAGACTAGCGGGAGCAGTAGATACGCAGTATTTT. It is translated as CASSLRLAGAVDTQYF.

The chain is built from TRBV18 and TRBJ2-1; D is unclear. Trimming pared 1 base from V and 6 bases from J, leaving 10 bases between. Germline CDR1 KGHSH, CDR2 LQKENI. The CDR3 length is 14 residues. The CDR3 loop reads CASSPLKESNEQFF. The CDR3 nucleotides are TGTGCCAGCTCACCACTGAAGGAATCCAATGAGCAGTTCTTC.

CDR3 residues: CASSSPRGPEQFF. The CDR3, as DNA: TGTGCCAGCAGTTCCCCCCGGGGCCCTGAGCAGTTCTTC. This chain connects TRBV28 to TRBJ2-1, with D possibly being TRBD1 or TRBD2 (5 bases each). The CDR3 has 13 residues. Germline V gives CDR1 MDHEN, CDR2 SYDVKM. Trimming removed 4 bases from V and 9 bases from J, with 13 bases in between. Complete variable domain (other parts from reference TRBV28 and TRBJ2-1): DVKVTQSSRYLVKRTGEKVFLECVQDMDHENMFWYRQDPGLGLRLIYFSYDVKMKEKGDIPEGYSVSREKKERFSLILESASTNQTSMYLCASSSPRGPEQFFGPGTRLTVL.

The V and J genes are TRBV5-1 and TRBJ2-2; D perhaps matches TRBD1 (5 bases). Germline lookup yields CDR1 SGHRS and CDR2 YFSETQ. Between the trimmed V and J ends, which lost 3 bases and 0 bases, there was a span of 9 bases. The CDR3 is made up of 15 amino acids. CDR3 residues: CASSSTVANTGELFF. CDR3 bases: TGCGCCAGCAGCTCGACAGTTGCGAACACCGGGGAGCTGTTTTTT.

There are a few counts of this clone. This chain links TRBV11-2 with TRBJ2-7; 8 positions agree with TRBD1. The CDR3 length is 15 residues. Germline V gene sequence: CDR1 SGHAT, CDR2 FQNNGV. Trimming removed 5 bases from V and 2 bases from J; junction bases left unmatched: 8. The CDR3 bases are TGTGCCAGCAGCCCTGACAGGGGTTGGACCTACGAGCAGTACTTC. As protein: CASSPDRGWTYEQYF.

V gene TRBV2 combines with J gene TRBJ2-7, with a weak D call TRBD1 (6 bases). Germline V gives CDR1 SNHLY, CDR2 FYNNEI. V was trimmed by 5 bases and J by 0 bases, leaving 11 bases between them. This CDR3 comprises 14 residues. The CDR3 DNA sequence: TGTGCCAGCAGTTATGGGGACAACTCCTACGAGCAGTACTTC. Translated: CASSYGDNSYEQYF.

The chain combines TRBV7-2 with TRBJ1-3, with D possibly matching TRBD1 (5 bases). The V gene's germline CDR1 is SGHTA and CDR2 FQGNSA. Deletions cut 5 bases from V and 0 bases from J, with 14 bases between. This CDR3 has 16 amino acids. CDR3 amino acids: CASSTPGPASGNTIYF. In nucleotides, the CDR3 is TGTGCCAGCAGCACACCGGGACCCGCCTCTGGAAACACCATATATTTT.

The chain uses TRBV24-1 and TRBJ2-3, with D tentatively TRBD2 (7 bases). The V gene's germline CDR1 is KGHDR and CDR2 SFDVKD. The ends were cut back, 3 bases at V and 6 bases at J, with 18 bases in the middle. There are 16 residues in the CDR3. CDR3 protein: CATSDSRGATSDTQYF. CDR3 DNA: TGTGCCACCAGTGATAGCCGGGGGGCGACGTCGGATACGCAGTATTTT.

The chain recombines TRBV28 with TRBJ1-5; D might be TRBD1 (6 bases). The CDR3 extends over 17 amino acids. V was shortened by 2 bases and J by 1 base, with 15 bases between the two germline ends. Looked up from germline, CDR1 is MDHEN and CDR2 is SYDVKM. CDR3: CASSLERGARSNQPQHF. CDR3 in DNA: TGTGCCAGCAGTTTAGAGAGGGGGGCGCGGAGCAATCAGCCCCAGCATTTT. Together with reference TRBV28 and TRBJ1-5, the CDR3 gives the full variable domain: DVKVTQSSRYLVKRTGEKVFLECVQDMDHENMFWYRQDPGLGLRLIYFSYDVKMKEKGDIPEGYSVSREKKERFSLILESASTNQTSMYLCASSLERGARSNQPQHFGDGTRLSIL.

The J gene is TRBJ2-7, the V gene TRBV7-9; 7 nucleotides match TRBD1. The CDR3 has 15 amino acids. Per the germline V gene, CDR1 is SEHNR and CDR2 is FQNEAQ (reference sequence). V trimming: 5 bases; J trimming: 2 bases; junction bases outside the gene matches: 9. CDR3 in DNA: TGTGCCAGCAGCCCATTAAGGCAGGGGGCCTACGAGCAGTACTTC. Translated: CASSPLRQGAYEQYF. The full variable domain, completed using reference TRBV7-9 and TRBJ2-7, is DTGVSQNPRHKITKRGQNVTFRCDPISEHNRLYWYRQTLGQGPEFLTYFQNEAQLEKSRLLSDRFSAERPKGSFSTLEIQRTEQGDSAMYLCASSPLRQGAYEQYFGPGTRLTVT.

The J gene is TRBJ2-7, the V gene TRBV28; 8 bases match TRBD1. The CDR3 contains 15 residues. Germline CDR1 and CDR2: MDHEN and SYDVKM. Germline trimming cut 6 bases from V and 7 bases from J; bases unmatched to any gene: 14. The CDR3 reads CASSQPGQGPAEQYF. CDR3 in DNA: TGTGCCAGCAGCCAACCCGGACAGGGCCCGGCGGAGCAGTACTTC. Full variable domain (rest looked up from reference TRBV28 and TRBJ2-7): DVKVTQSSRYLVKRTGEKVFLECVQDMDHENMFWYRQDPGLGLRLIYFSYDVKMKEKGDIPEGYSVSREKKERFSLILESASTNQTSMYLCASSQPGQGPAEQYFGPGTRLTVT.

This chain joins TRBV7-9 and TRBJ1-4; D gene ambiguous. The CDR3 has 16 residues. CDR1 and CDR2 from the germline V gene are SEHNR and FQNEAQ (reference sequence). V gave up 4 bases and J gave up 0 bases, with 12 bases separating them. The DNA of the CDR3 is TGTGCCAGCAGCTCACACACAGTCGCAACTAATGAAAAACTGTTTTTT. Translated: CASSSHTVATNEKLFF.

This clone was picked up one time. The chain carries TRBV7-2 and TRBJ2-3; weak D call: TRBD1 (5 bases). There are 16 residues in the CDR3. CDR1 is SGHTA and CDR2 is FQGNSA in the germline V gene. V was pared by 1 base and J by 3 bases, with 14 bases between. In nucleotides, the CDR3 is TGTGCCAGCAGCTTAGAGGGGTTGGGGCTAACAGATACGCAGTATTTT. Amino acid sequence: CASSLEGLGLTDTQYF.

The chain recombines TRBV18 with TRBJ1-5, with 9 bases identical to TRBD1. CDR1 is KGHSH, CDR2 LQKENI, per germline. The CDR3 covers 17 residues. The J segment lost 1 base and the V segment lost 4 bases, leaving 8 bases of the junction unmatched. The CDR3 coding sequence is TGTGCCAGCTCACAAGGGACAGGGAGGGGAAGCAATCAGCCCCAGCATTTT. Amino acid sequence: CASSQGTGRGSNQPQHF.

V is TRBV7-2 and J is TRBJ2-3; tentatively, D is TRBD2 (6 bases). V lost 1 base to trimming and J lost 4 bases, with 12 bases between them. The CDR3 spans 15 residues. Germline V gene data show CDR1 as SGHTA and CDR2 as FQGNSA. Written as DNA, the CDR3 is TGTGCCAGCAGCTTAGATGTGGGGGGAGCAGATACGCAGTATTTT. Its translation: CASSLDVGGADTQYF.

The J gene is TRBJ2-7, the V gene TRBV15; D remains unclear. This CDR3 has 11 amino acids. Trimming removed 3 bases at V and 4 bases at J, with 4 bases between. Looked up from germline, CDR1 is LNHNV and CDR2 is YYDKDF (reference sequence). CDR3 DNA sequence: TGTGCCACCAGCAGCAATTACGAGCAGTACTTC. This encodes CATSSNYEQYF.

The chain couples TRBV25-1 to TRBJ1-6; D remains unclear. CDR3 size: 12 residues. V was clipped by 3 bases and J by 9 bases, with 6 bases between them. The germline V gene encodes CDR1 MGHDK and CDR2 SYGVNS. The CDR3 nucleotides read TGTGCCAGCAGTGATATAAGTTCACCCCTCCACTTT. This sequence encodes CASSDISSPLHF. Using reference TRBV25-1 and TRBJ1-6 for the parts outside the CDR3, the full variable domain is EADIYQTPRYLVIGTGKKITLECSQTMGHDKMYWYQQDPGMELHLIHYSYGVNSTEKGDLSSESTVSRIRTEHFPLTLESARPSHTSQYLCASSDISSPLHFGNGTRLTVT.

The rearrangement uses TRBV20-1 and TRBJ1-4; TRBD1 matches at 9 bases. The CDR3 totals 15 residues. After removal of 3 bases from V and 8 bases from J, the junction contained 10 bases not matched to a gene. Germline CDR1 DFQATT, CDR2 SNEGSKA (reference sequence). CDR3 nucleotide sequence: TGCAGTGCTAGTTATCCCGGGACAGGGAGCGAAAAACTGTTTTTT. This translates into CSASYPGTGSEKLFF.

This chain joins TRBV5-1 and TRBJ2-5; tentatively, D is TRBD2 (6 bases). Germline CDR1 and CDR2: SGHRS and YFSETQ. Trimming removed 2 bases at V and 5 bases at J, with 13 bases between. The CDR3 covers 14 residues. CDR3 protein: CASSFGGAIETQYF. In DNA form, the CDR3 reads TGCGCCAGCAGCTTCGGGGGAGCGATCGAGACCCAGTACTTC.

This sequence joins TRBV7-2 and TRBJ2-2; 8 positions match TRBD2. This CDR3 comprises 15 residues. V lost 5 bases and J lost 6; bases outside the gene matches: 8. Germline-derived CDR1 and CDR2 are SGHTA and FQGNSA. CDR3 sequence reads: CASSKGGLEAGELFF. Written as DNA, the CDR3 is TGTGCCAGCAGCAAGGGGGGACTAGAGGCCGGGGAGCTGTTTTTT.